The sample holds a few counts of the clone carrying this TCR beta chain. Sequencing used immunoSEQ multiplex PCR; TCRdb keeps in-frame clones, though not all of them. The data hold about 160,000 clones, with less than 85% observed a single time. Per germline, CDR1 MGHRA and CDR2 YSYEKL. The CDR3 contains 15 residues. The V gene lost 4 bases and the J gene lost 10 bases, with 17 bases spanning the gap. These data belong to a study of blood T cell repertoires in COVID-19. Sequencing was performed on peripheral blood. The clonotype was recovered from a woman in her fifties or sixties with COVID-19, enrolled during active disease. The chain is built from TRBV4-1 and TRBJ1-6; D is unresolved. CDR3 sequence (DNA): TGCGCCAGCAGCCTTAATCGGGCGAGGGAGTCACCCCTCCACTTT. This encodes CASSLNRARESPLHF.